This TCR beta chain stems from a study of blood T cell repertoires in COVID-19. Study background: Nucleic acid was either cDNA or gDNA, and it came from T cells, B-cell-depleted T cells, or PBMCs.

Germline CDR1 reads LNHDA; CDR2 reads SQIVND (reference sequence). Trimming removed 5 bases from V and 8 bases from J, with 18 bases in between. The CDR3 extends over 14 amino acids. Participants' reported clinical history set cohort assignment. This clone occurred a few times. As handled by the study authors: Estimation of nucleated cell counts relied on the amplification of reference gene primers. Repertoires were generated with immunoSEQ multiplex PCR, while TCRdb's copy carries only in-frame clones and drops some. V, J and clone size derive from that table, while D and trimming were established from the DNA sequence. The repertoire consists of under 250,000 clones, with 65% to 90% occurring once and the leading ten covering 8.5% to 10%.

The sample was PBMCs or T cells enriched from blood (not recorded which). J is TRBJ1-2 and V is TRBV19; D possibly corresponds to TRBD1 (5 bases). This TCR was sampled from a woman aged 50 to 60 with acute COVID-19. The CDR3 bases are TGTGCCAGTAGTCCCTACGGGCAGGGTGGGGGCTACACCTTC. Translation: CASSPYGQGGGYTF.